This T cell receptor (beta chain) appears in the sequencing data of a study of cytomegalovirus exposure and HLA in healthy donors. Notes on the study in general: Associated with HLA alleles at 0.05 false discovery rate in a later analysis were 16,951 TCR beta sequences. One variant, a missense change in DCLRE1C, was linked in a later analysis to TCR beta V- and J-gene trimming.

The PCR made use of 60 Vbeta and 13 Jbeta primers. Authors' processing steps: An analysis that came later counted 80 million or so unique TCR beta chains, approximately 10 million shared. Data came from immunoSEQ multiplex PCR; TCRdb stores just in-frame clones and leaves some out. V and J calls and clone size are copied from that table; D and trimming were computed from the DNA. The table includes about 130,000 clones, approximately 85% detected once. The CDR3 consists of 14 residues. The germline gives CDR1 MNHEY, CDR2 SVGAGI. The V and J ends lost 6 bases and 4 bases, in that order; junction bases with no gene match: 4. This clone was picked up a small number of times. The antigen is undetermined.

The V and J genes are TRBV6-5 and TRBJ1-5, with TRBD1 identical over 9 bases. The receptor comes from a boy aged 10-17 years in good health and CMV-seronegative. The sequenced sample consisted of PBMCs. CDR3 bases: TGTGCCAGCAGATCTGGGACAGGGAATCAGCCCCAGCATTTT. Its translation is CASRSGTGNQPQHF.